A single sample is the source of the 11 T cell receptor beta chains below, sequenced in a study of vaccination effects on CD4 cells after COVID-19. Their antigens are not known. Using viral peptide pools, the ViraFEST assay grew out antigen-specific CD4+ T cells prior to sequencing. Upon completion of 10 to 11 days in culture, CD4+ T cells were isolated. Recipients of the vaccine had no prior SARS-CoV-2 infection and negative nucleocapsid antibodies. Sequenced by immunoSEQ multiplex PCR; TCRdb stores in-frame clones only, minus some. The sample contains 70,000 or so clones, under 80% of which appear only once. This sample comprised CD4+ T cells from PBMCs cultured with SARS-CoV-2 spike peptides, obtained before COVID-19 vaccination. The source of these receptors is a human donor who received a COVID-19 vaccine.

The gene calls are TRBV5-1 and TRBJ2-6; D is perhaps TRBD1 (6 bases). Trimming shortened V by 4 bases and J by 0 bases, and 11 bases separated the two germline ends. In germline, CDR1 is SGHRS, CDR2 YFSETQ. The length of the CDR3 is 16 residues. The CDR3, as DNA: TGCGCCAGCAGCCTGACAGGCACCTCTGGGGCCAACGTCCTGACTTTC. Translated, it gives CASSLTGTSGANVLTF.

The chain is built from TRBV4-3 and TRBJ1-3; D is undetermined. This CDR3 contains 15 residues. V gave up 1 base and J gave up 8 bases, with 15 bases separating them. Per germline, CDR1 LGHNA and CDR2 YSLEER. The CDR3 here is CASSQVSTPEDTIYF. The CDR3 nucleotides read TGCGCCAGCAGCCAAGTCAGCACCCCGGAGGACACCATATATTTT.

J is TRBJ1-2 and V is TRBV7-2; D call uncertain. CDR1 is SGHTA, CDR2 FQGNSA, per germline. The CDR3 has 13 amino acids. Trimming took 2 bases from V and 5 from J, leaving 9 bases between them. This chain's CDR3 is CASSLLGRYGYTF. In nucleotides, the CDR3 is TGTGCCAGCAGCTTACTGGGGAGGTATGGCTACACCTTC.

This chain connects TRBV28 to TRBJ1-4, with no clear D. This CDR3 comprises 11 residues. Deletions cut 4 bases from V and 5 bases from J, with 2 bases between. Looked up from germline, CDR1 is MDHEN and CDR2 is SYDVKM. The CDR3 loop reads CASSSNEKLFF. CDR3 nucleotide sequence: TGTGCCAGCAGTTCGAATGAAAAACTGTTTTTT.

This clone was found once. This rearrangement joins TRBV3-1 (or the pseudogene TRBV3-2) to TRBJ2-6; 7 nucleotides match TRBD1. CDR3 length equals 17 residues. Germline CDR1 reads LGHDT; CDR2 reads YNNKEL (reference sequence). The junction had 3 bases not matched to a gene; V was cut back by 1 base and J by 0 bases. For the CDR3, the DNA is TGTGCCAGCAGCCAAGGGGACAGCCTCTCTGGGGCCAACGTCCTGACTTTC. Residues: CASSQGDSLSGANVLTF.

This clone was seen a few times. The CDR3: CASTPTGTNEKLFF. The DNA for the CDR3 is TGTGCCAGCACCCCGACAGGGACTAATGAAAAACTGTTTTTT. This chain uses TRBV2 with TRBJ1-4; 7 nucleotides agree with TRBD1. Unmatched junction bases numbered 4, after V lost 7 bases and J lost 2 bases. This CDR3 spans 14 amino acids. Germline CDR1 and CDR2: SNHLY and FYNNEI.

This clone was observed a few times. The V call is TRBV2, the J call TRBJ1-5; D is unresolved. With 2 bases removed from V and 4 bases from J, the gap between germline ends came to 9 bases. The CDR3 is 14 amino acids. Germline V gene data show CDR1 as SNHLY and CDR2 as FYNNEI. The CDR3 protein is CASSELGRNQPQHF. The CDR3, as DNA: TGTGCCAGCAGTGAACTTGGCCGTAATCAGCCCCAGCATTTT.

The V and J genes are TRBV6-6 and TRBJ2-2, with 7 bases aligning to TRBD1. There are 15 residues in the CDR3. Germline V gene data show CDR1 as MNHNY and CDR2 as SVGAGI (reference sequence). Losses at the gene ends were 5 bases for V and 2 bases for J; bases not matched to a gene: 5. This CDR3 is CASSGRDRNTGELFF. CDR3 nucleotides: TGTGCCAGCAGTGGCCGGGACAGAAACACCGGGGAGCTGTTTTTT.

This chain joins TRBV7-2 and TRBJ2-2, with D maybe TRBD1 (6 bases). Germline V gene lookup returns CDR1 SGHTA and CDR2 FQGNSA. Trimming removed 4 bases at V and 2 bases at J, with 8 bases between. CDR3 size: 14 residues. The DNA for the CDR3 is TGTGCCAGCAGCTGGGGGCTAAACACCGGGGAGCTGTTTTTT. Its translation is CASSWGLNTGELFF.

The chain joins TRBV5-1 to TRBJ2-2, with D possibly TRBD1 on 7 matching bases. With 1 base removed from V and 5 bases from J, the gap between germline ends came to 9 bases. The CDR3 is made up of 14 amino acids. CDR1 and CDR2 from the germline V gene are SGHRS and YFSETQ. The CDR3 DNA follows: TGCGCCAGCAGCTTGCAGGGGGGAACCGGGGAGCTGTTTTTT. Its translation: CASSLQGGTGELFF.

This clone came up a few times. CDR3 loop: CASSHPGQPSNQPQHF. The DNA for the CDR3 is TGTGCCAGTAGTCATCCGGGACAGCCTTCCAATCAGCCCCAGCATTTT. The rearrangement joins TRBV19 to TRBJ1-5; TRBD1 matches at 7 bases. CDR3 size: 16 residues. V was clipped by 5 bases and J by 3 bases; unmatched bases: 10. CDR1 and CDR2 (germline): LNHDA, SQIVND (reference sequence).